This record concerns one T cell receptor (beta chain) sequence. Its binding antigen is unknown. No much larger clonotype is one base removed from it; base qualities were not supplied. This record belongs to a study of cytomegalovirus exposure and HLA in healthy donors (TCRdb year 2017). In the study overall: According to an earlier analysis of 450 to 650 of the donors, about 179 million T cells yielded 100 million or so unique TCR beta sequences and approximately 300 Gb of sequence data. Among under 450 genotyped donors of the cohort, an average of about 240,000 unique TCR beta nucleotide sequences were sequenced per donor, around 18% of them non-productive. Besides the first cohort of approximately 710 subjects, a separate validation cohort made up of over 95 different subjects was used. All discovery cohort repertoires had been generated using a single sequencing platform. Genome-wide SNP genotypes for about three fifths of the roughly 670 donors were used in a later genetic analysis, which treated that subset as a discovery cohort. The study aimed to test whether cataloging public T cell receptors could reveal signatures of past pathogen exposure. Of the 300 to 500 genotyped donors, more than 75% were placed in the genetic ancestry cluster associated with self-reported Caucasian donors. Rather than drawing on any new phenotypic data, the later analysis identified candidate immune exposures from TCR beta sequences and the way those sequences occurred across donors. The T cell repertoires of under 700 subjects were profiled by immunosequencing and related to cytomegalovirus serostatus. A handful of DR-DQ haplotypes were handled as single units for association and clustering because linkage in the cohort was strong. Roughly 300 gigabases of sequencing data and roughly 80 million unique TCR sequences made up an early release that covered 640 HLA-typed donors. In an earlier analysis of around 540 of the donors, high-throughput TCR beta sequencing was used to judge whether each TCR beta V gene segment behaved as functional or pseudogenic. To predict cytomegalovirus infection status, the study combined high-throughput TCR immunosequencing, statistical association of individual TCRs with disease status, and machine learning. Class I and class II HLA loci were covered by the typing at four-digit resolution. Donor age, sex, ethnicity and CMV serostatus were compiled alongside the repertoire data. To study patterns of TCR occurrence, a later analysis re-analyzed previously published TCR beta repertoires from just over 650 donors and added high-resolution HLA genotyping. The number of typed donors differed by locus: about 629-630 for A, B, C, DRB1 and DQB1; 500 to 550 for DQA1; over 600 for DPA1; and 450 to 480 for DPB1.

The cohort consisted of 650 to 700 healthy bone marrow donors. At the time of sampling, all cohort members were nominally healthy, though unrecorded immune exposures were likely present. The donor tested CMV seropositive, placing the donor among the approximately 290 seropositive members of the cohort. A peripheral blood sample was provided by each donor, and peripheral blood mononuclear cells were used for TCR beta sequencing. Genomic DNA extraction from the blood cell samples was performed with the Qiagen DNeasy Blood Extraction Kit. Preparation of the library involved the immunoSEQ multiplex PCR assay. A mixture of 60 forward primers for TCR Vbeta segments and 13 reverse primers for TCR Jbeta segments was used in the multiplex PCR. The CDR3 region of rearranged TCR beta genes was amplified from genomic DNA by a multiplex PCR assay. The amplified TCR beta libraries were sequenced on the Illumina HiSeq System as 87-base-pair reads. In the source study's methods: A later analysis tallied 75 million to 85 million unique TCR beta chains across the 666 repertoires, and roughly 11 million of those chains were shared by two or more donors. Raw reads were error-corrected and collapsed into unique sequences with a nearest-neighbor algorithm that merged closely related sequences to remove PCR and sequencing errors. V, D and J gene segments were assigned by aligning CDR3 sequences to IMGT reference sequences. For a sequence to be retained, a match of at least six nucleotides was required to both a V gene segment and a J gene segment. A rearrangement counted as productive if the CDR3 had no stop codons and remained in frame with V and J, and every other rearrangement counted as non-productive. Following IMGT convention, CDR3 was defined as the stretch from the second conserved V-encoded cysteine up to the conserved J-encoded phenylalanine. The earlier analysis of 550 to 650 of the donors excluded any sequence lacking an unambiguous match to a single V gene segment. In an earlier analysis of several hundred of the donors, V segments were called functional above 56.7% productive rearrangements and were called segregating when the between-donor standard deviation exceeded 5%. A statistical classification framework was built to diagnose cytomegalovirus status from the catalog of TCR beta chain sequences. In a later analysis, V and J genes were assigned by comparing TCR nucleotide sequences against IMGT/GENE-DB human TR gene sequences. In a later analysis, CDR3 sequences and most-parsimonious VDJ recombination scenarios were assigned using the TCRdist pipeline. In a later analysis, each TCR beta chain was defined by its CDR3 amino acid sequence together with its V-gene family, and reads without a unique V-gene family were excluded. As a way to deal with suspected cross-contamination and a sequencing artifact, a later analysis dropped nearly 600 nucleotide sequences that were highly shared and had low generation probability. For each public chain, a later analysis derived a clonal expansion index from normalized ranks of inferred template counts within each repertoire. A later analysis computed generation probabilities with a VDJ recombination model fitted to out-of-frame rearrangements, and checked the results against IGoR. In a later analysis, hypergeometric tests were used to score TCR-TCR, TCR-HLA and TCR-CMV co-occurrence, with a repertoire-size bias correction applied to TCR pairs. To estimate false discovery rates, a later analysis permuted the HLA or CMV assignments 20 times. A later analysis grouped co-occurring TCRs with DBSCAN, adding TCRdist sequence similarity when clustering within HLA-allele-positive subsets. Repertoires with fewer than 30,000 or more than 120,000 public chains were left out of co-occurrence clustering, as were about five repertoires with anomalous nucleotide sharing. The table was pulled from immuneACCESS by TCRdb, which kept in-frame rearrangements only. Such tables lose some clones; where checked, under half of the loss comes from unresolved V genes, and the rest has no known cause. The D gene and trimming were derived from the DNA, and the V and J assignments and clone size from that table. The sample table records fewer than 150,000 clones; 74% of these occur just once. Approximately 6.4% of the sample rests with the top ten.

General study outcomes and caveats: In an earlier analysis of under 600 of the donors, most TCR beta V segments were observed in productive rearrangements about 87% or about 30% of the time, broadly matching IMGT annotations. Presence/absence analyses assumed roughly uniform sequencing depth across donors, an assumption that may not hold. While some public TCRs were present in many individuals, most TCR sequences turned up only very rarely across donors. A total of 164 TCR beta chains were listed by the study as associated with cytomegalovirus. The cohort was sequenced for TCR beta chains only, and without alpha or paired-chain data the features that could be detected were limited. A cluster of highly shared sequence variants was judged likely to be a technical artifact of the sequencing pipeline. Strong co-occurrence of HLA alleles, especially DR and DQ, made assigning TCR associations to individual alleles difficult. Specific HLA alleles were associated with roughly 16,000 TCR beta sequences at a false discovery rate of 0.05 in a later analysis. Immune exposure information for the cohort was limited to CMV serostatus. A further reported finding was that TCR beta sequences accurately predicted the HLA-A and HLA-B alleles for most subjects in the first cohort. In a later analysis, TCR association rates were found to vary across HLA loci, with the most associated TCRs seen for DRB1 alleles and the fewest for HLA-C alleles. The classifier was reported to diagnose cytomegalovirus status with high specificity and sensitivity in both the original cohort and the validation cohort. Linkage disequilibrium might explain the correlated functional status among segregating V segments, but an unknown experimental factor could not be excluded. Because some donors lacked HLA typing at each locus, the association tests relied only on the typed subset. According to the authors, the approach could potentially be generalized to other disease states and immunological phenotypes. A few of the identified cytomegalovirus-associated TCR beta chains were confirmed in vitro to be specific for cytomegalovirus antigens. Several of the top co-occurrence clusters appeared to be linked to parvovirus B19, influenza, CMV and Epstein-Barr virus, according to a later analysis. V-gene and J-gene trimming of TCR beta chains was associated with a missense DCLRE1C variant in a later genetic analysis, and the association was replicated in an independent cohort. A later analysis found that most CMV-associated TCR beta chains appeared HLA-restricted, with HLA associations seemingly driven largely by CMV exposure. Because the 87-base-pair reads could not distinguish some IMGT-functional V segments, including TRBV6-2 and TRBV6-3, those segments were excluded. In a later genetic analysis, fewer N-insertions in productive TCRs were reported among donors in an Asian-associated ancestry cluster than the 666-donor mean. Because counts were too low, approximately 18 rarely observed V segments, including chromosome 9 orphons, were excluded from the earlier analysis of 587 of the donors. Compared with equally common non-associated chains, HLA-associated TCR beta chains in a later analysis were more clonally expanded and had lower generation probabilities.

From the cysteine up to the phenylalanine, the CDR3 has a length of 14 residues. CDR3 DNA is the only sequence kept; it has 42 bases, read in frame from the first base. CDR1 and CDR2 are read off the germline V gene as SGHRS and YFSETQ. Recombination linked TRBV5-1 to TRBJ2-5; a tentative D match to TRBD2 spans 6 bases. The J call may not be correct, given that the DNA end is closer to TRBJ2-7. This receptor was taken from a woman in her forties or fifties in good health and CMV-seropositive. Sequenced input: PBMCs. The bases read TGCGCCAGCAGCTTGAGGTACGGGGAGGACGAGCAGTACTTC. This translates into CASSLRYGEDEQYF.